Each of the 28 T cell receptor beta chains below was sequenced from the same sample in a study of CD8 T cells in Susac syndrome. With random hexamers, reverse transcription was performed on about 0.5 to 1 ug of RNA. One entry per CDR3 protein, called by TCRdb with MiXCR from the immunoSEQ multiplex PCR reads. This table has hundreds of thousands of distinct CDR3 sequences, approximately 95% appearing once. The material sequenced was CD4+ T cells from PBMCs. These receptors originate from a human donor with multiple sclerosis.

CDR3 DNA sequence: TGTGCCAGCAGTTTGACTATTCTAAATGAGCAGTTCTTC. Translating it yields CASSLTILNEQFF. The chain couples TRBV27 to TRBJ2-1; D is possibly TRBD2 (5 bases). This CDR3 spans 13 amino acids. V was clipped by 3 bases and J by 7 bases, with 10 bases between them. Germline V gene sequence: CDR1 MNHEY, CDR2 SMNVEV (reference sequence).

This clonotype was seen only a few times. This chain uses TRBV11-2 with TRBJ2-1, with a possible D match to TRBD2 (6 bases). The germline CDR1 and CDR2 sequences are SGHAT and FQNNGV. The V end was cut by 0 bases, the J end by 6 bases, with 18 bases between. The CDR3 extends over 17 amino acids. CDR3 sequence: CASSLDLGRGRSNEQFF. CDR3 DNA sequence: TGTGCCAGCAGCTTAGATTTAGGACGGGGGAGGAGCAATGAGCAGTTCTTC.

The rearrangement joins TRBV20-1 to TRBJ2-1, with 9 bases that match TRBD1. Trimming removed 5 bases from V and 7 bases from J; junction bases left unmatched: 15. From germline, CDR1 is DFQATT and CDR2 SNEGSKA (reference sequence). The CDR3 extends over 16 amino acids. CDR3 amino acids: CSAEPRTQGAGNEQFF. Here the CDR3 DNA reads TGCAGTGCTGAGCCCCGTACACAGGGGGCAGGGAATGAGCAGTTCTTC.

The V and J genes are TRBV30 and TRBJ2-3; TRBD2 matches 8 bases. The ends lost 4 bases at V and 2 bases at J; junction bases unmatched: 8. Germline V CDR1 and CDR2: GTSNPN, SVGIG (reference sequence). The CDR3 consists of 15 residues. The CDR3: CAWNGAGGATDTQYF. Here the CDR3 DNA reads TGTGCCTGGAATGGTGCCGGGGGGGCCACAGATACGCAGTATTTT.

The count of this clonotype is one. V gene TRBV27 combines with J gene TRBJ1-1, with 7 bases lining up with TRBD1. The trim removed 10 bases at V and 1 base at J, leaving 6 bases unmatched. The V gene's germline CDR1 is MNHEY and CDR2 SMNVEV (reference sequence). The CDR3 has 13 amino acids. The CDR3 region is CATTDRQNTEAFF. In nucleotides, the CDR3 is TGTGCCACGACGGACAGGCAGAACACTGAAGCTTTCTTT.

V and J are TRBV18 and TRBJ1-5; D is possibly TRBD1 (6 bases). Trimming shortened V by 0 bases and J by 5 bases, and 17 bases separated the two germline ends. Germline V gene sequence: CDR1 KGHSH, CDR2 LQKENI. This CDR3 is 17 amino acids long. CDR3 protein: CASSPPARGGGDQPQHF. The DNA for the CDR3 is TGTGCCAGCTCACCACCGGCCAGGGGTGGCGGGGATCAGCCCCAGCATTTT.

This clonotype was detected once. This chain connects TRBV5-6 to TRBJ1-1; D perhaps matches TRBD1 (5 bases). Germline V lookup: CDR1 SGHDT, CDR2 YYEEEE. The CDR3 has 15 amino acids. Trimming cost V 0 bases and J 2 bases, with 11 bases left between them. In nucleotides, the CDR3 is TGTGCCAGCAGCTTGGAGTTCAGGGTTAACACTGAAGCTTTCTTT. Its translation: CASSLEFRVNTEAFF.

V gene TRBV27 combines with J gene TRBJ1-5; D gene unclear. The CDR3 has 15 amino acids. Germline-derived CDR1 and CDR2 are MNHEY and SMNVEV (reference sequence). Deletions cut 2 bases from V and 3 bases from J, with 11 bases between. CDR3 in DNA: TGTGCCAGCAGTTTAGAAGGGTACGACAATCAGCCCCAGCATTTT. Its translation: CASSLEGYDNQPQHF.

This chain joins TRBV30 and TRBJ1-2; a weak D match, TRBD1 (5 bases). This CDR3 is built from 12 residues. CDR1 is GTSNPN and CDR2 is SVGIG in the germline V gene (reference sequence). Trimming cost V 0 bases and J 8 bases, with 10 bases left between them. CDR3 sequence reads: CAWSVGQPGYTF. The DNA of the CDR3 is TGTGCCTGGAGTGTAGGACAACCCGGCTACACCTTC.

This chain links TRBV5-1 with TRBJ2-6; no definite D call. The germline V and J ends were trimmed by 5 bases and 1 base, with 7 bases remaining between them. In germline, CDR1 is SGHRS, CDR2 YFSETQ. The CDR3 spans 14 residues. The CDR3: CASSKGSGANVLTF. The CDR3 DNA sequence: TGCGCCAGCAGTAAAGGGTCTGGGGCCAACGTCCTGACTTTC.

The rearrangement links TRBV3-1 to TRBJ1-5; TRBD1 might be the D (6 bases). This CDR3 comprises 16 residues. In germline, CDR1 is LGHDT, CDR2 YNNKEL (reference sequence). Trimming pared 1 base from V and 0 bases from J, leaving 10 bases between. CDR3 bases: TGTGCCAGCAGCCAAGCCGGGACACTTAGCAATCAGCCCCAGCATTTT. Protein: CASSQAGTLSNQPQHF.

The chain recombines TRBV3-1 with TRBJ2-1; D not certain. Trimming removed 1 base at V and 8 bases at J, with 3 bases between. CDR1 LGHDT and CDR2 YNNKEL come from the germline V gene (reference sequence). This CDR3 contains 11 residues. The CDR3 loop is CASSQAHEQFF. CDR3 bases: TGTGCCAGCAGCCAAGCCCATGAGCAGTTCTTC.

The CDR3 DNA reads as TGTGCCAGCAGCCAACAAACAGGACTACCTCTCTACGTC. Protein: CASSQQTGLPLYV. This rearrangement joins TRBV3-1 to TRBJ2-7; tentatively, D is TRBD2 (6 bases). The CDR3 sequence is 13 residues long. Germline V lookup: CDR1 LGHDT, CDR2 YNNKEL (reference sequence). V lost 2 bases and J 13 bases, leaving 18 bases between the germline ends.

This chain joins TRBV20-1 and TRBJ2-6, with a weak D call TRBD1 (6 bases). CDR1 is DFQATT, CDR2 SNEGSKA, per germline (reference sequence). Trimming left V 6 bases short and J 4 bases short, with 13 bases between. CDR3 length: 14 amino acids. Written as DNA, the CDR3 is TGCAGTGCCCGACAGGTTCAGGGGGCCAACGTCCTGACTTTC. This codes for CSARQVQGANVLTF.

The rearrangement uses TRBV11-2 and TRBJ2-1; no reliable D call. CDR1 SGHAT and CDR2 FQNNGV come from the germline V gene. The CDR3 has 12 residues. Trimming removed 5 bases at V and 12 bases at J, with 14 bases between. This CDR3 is CASSPESGLQFF. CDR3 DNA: TGTGCCAGCAGCCCCGAATCCGGCCTGCAGTTCTTC.

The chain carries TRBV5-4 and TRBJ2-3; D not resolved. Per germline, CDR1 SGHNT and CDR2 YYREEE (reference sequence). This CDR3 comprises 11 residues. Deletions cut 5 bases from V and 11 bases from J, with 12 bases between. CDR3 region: CASRYEDKQYF. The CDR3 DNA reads TGTGCCAGCAGGTATGAAGACAAGCAGTATTTT.

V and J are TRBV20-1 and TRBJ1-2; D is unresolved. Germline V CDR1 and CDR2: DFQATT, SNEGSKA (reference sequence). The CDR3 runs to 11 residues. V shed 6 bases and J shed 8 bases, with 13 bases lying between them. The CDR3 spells CSASSGRGYTF. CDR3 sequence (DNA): TGCAGTGCCTCGTCGGGCCGCGGCTACACCTTC.

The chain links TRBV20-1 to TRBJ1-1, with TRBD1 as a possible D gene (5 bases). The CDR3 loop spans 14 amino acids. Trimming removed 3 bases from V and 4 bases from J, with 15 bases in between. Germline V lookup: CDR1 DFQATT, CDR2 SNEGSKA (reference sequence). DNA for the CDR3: TGCAGTGCTAGGGTGGAGCGGGGCACCACTGAAGCTTTCTTT. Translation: CSARVERGTTEAFF.

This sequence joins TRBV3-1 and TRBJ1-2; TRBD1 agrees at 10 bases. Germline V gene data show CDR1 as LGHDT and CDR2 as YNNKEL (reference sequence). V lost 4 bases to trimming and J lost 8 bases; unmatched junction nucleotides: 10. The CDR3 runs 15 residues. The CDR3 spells CASSLTLETGGGYTF. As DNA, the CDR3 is TGTGCCAGCAGCCTAACCCTGGAGACAGGGGGCGGCTACACCTTC.

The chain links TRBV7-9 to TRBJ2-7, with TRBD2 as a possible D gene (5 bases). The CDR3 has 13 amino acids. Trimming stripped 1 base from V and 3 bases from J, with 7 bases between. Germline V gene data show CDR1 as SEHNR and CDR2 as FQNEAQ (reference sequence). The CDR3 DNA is TGTGCCAGCAGCTTAGAGACTAACTACGAGCAGTACTTC. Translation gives CASSLETNYEQYF.

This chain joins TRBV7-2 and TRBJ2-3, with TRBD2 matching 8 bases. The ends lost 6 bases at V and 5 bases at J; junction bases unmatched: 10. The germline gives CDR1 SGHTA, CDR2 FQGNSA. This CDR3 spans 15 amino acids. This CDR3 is CASRRSSSGGDTQYF. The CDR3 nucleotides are TGTGCCAGCAGACGAAGCTCCAGCGGGGGAGATACGCAGTATTTT.

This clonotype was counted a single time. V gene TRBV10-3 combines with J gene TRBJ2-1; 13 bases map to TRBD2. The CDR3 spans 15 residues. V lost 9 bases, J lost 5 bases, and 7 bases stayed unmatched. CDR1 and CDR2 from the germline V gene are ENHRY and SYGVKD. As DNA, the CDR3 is TGTGCCATAAGACCTGGGACTAGCGGGAACAATGAGCAGTTCTTC. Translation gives CAIRPGTSGNNEQFF.

The CDR3 sequence is CASSLTGKIDYNEQFF. CDR3 DNA sequence: TGTGCCAGCAGCCTTACAGGGAAGATCGACTACAATGAGCAGTTCTTC. The chain uses TRBV3-1 and TRBJ2-1; possibly TRBD1 for D (6 bases). V lost 4 bases and J lost 3, with 16 bases in between. This CDR3 spans 16 amino acids. The germline gives CDR1 LGHDT, CDR2 YNNKEL (reference sequence).

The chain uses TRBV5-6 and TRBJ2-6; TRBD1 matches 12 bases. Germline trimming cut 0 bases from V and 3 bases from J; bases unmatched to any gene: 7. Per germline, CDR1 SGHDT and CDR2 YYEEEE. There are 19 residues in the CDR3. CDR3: CASSLGAGTGGYGANVLTF. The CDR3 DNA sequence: TGTGCCAGCAGCTTGGGGGCCGGGACAGGGGGCTATGGGGCCAACGTCCTGACTTTC. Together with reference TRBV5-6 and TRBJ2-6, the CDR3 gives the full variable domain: DAGVTQSPTHLIKTRGQQVTLRCSPKSGHDTVSWYQQALGQGPQFIFQYYEEEERQRGNFPDRFSGHQFPNYSSELNVNALLLGDSALYLCASSLGAGTGGYGANVLTFGAGSRLTVL.

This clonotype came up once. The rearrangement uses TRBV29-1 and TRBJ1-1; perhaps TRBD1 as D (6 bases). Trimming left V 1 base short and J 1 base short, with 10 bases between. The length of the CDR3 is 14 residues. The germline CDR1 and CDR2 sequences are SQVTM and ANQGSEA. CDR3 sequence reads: CSVEGGTPNTEAFF. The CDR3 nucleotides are TGCAGCGTTGAAGGCGGGACACCGAACACTGAAGCTTTCTTT.

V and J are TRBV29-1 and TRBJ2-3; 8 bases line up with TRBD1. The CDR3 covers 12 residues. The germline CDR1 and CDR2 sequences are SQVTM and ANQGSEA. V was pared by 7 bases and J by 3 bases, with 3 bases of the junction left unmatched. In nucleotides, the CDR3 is TGCAGCGCGGACAGGGTGACAGATACGCAGTATTTT. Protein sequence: CSADRVTDTQYF.

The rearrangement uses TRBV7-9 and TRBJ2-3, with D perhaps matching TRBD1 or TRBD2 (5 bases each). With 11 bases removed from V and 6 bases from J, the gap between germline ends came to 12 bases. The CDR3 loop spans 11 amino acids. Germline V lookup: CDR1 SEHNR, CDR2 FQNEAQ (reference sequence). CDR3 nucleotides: TGTGCCGCCGGCAGGGAGGATACGCAGTATTTT. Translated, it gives CAAGREDTQYF.

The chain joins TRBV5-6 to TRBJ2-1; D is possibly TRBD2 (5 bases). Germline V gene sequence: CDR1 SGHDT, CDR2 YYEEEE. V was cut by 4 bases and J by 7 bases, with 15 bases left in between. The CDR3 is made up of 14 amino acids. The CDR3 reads CASSHSVRRNEQFF. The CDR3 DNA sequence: TGTGCCAGCAGCCATTCGGTGCGGAGGAATGAGCAGTTCTTC. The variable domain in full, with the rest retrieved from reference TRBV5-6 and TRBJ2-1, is DAGVTQSPTHLIKTRGQQVTLRCSPKSGHDTVSWYQQALGQGPQFIFQYYEEEERQRGNFPDRFSGHQFPNYSSELNVNALLLGDSALYLCASSHSVRRNEQFFGPGTRLTVL.